This passage covers 7 T cell receptor beta chains from one sample sequenced in a study of blood T cell repertoires in COVID-19. Data came from immunoSEQ multiplex PCR; TCRdb stores just in-frame clones and leaves some out. This repertoire shows about 75,000 clones, 87% found once; its top ten account for approximately 6.4%. Sequenced material: peripheral blood. The origin of the receptors is a woman aged 50 to 65 with acute or convalescent COVID-19.

The V call is TRBV19, the J call TRBJ1-6, with 8 bases fitting TRBD1. The CDR3 consists of 14 residues. J was trimmed by 10 bases and V by 4 bases; bases with no gene match: 6. Germline assignment: CDR1 LNHDA and CDR2 SQIVND (reference sequence). CDR3 sequence: CASSRQGSGSPLHF. Written as DNA, the CDR3 is TGTGCCAGTAGTAGACAGGGGTCGGGATCACCCCTCCACTTT.

This clone has a single count. The genes are TRBV6-2 or TRBV6-3 and TRBJ2-1, with 11 bases aligning to TRBD1. The junction had 5 bases not matched to a gene; V was cut back by 7 bases and J by 0 bases. The CDR3 runs 16 residues. Per the germline V gene, CDR1 is MNHEY and CDR2 is SVGEGT. For the CDR3, the DNA is TGTGCCAGCACCCCGGGACAGGGGGACTCCTACAATGAGCAGTTCTTC. This codes for CASTPGQGDSYNEQFF.

This chain joins TRBV7-9 and TRBJ2-7, with D perhaps TRBD2 (7 bases). V lost 0 bases and J lost 0, with 15 bases in between. This CDR3 comprises 17 residues. CDR1 is SEHNR and CDR2 is FQNEAQ in the germline V gene (reference sequence). CDR3 sequence reads: CASSLARAGASSYEQYF. CDR3 nucleotide sequence: TGTGCCAGCAGCTTAGCTCGGGCGGGGGCTAGCTCCTACGAGCAGTACTTC.

This chain links TRBV9 with TRBJ1-1; D might be TRBD1 (6 bases). The CDR3 sequence is 15 residues long. Deletions cut 6 bases from V and 1 base from J, with 16 bases between. Per the germline V gene, CDR1 is SGDLS and CDR2 is YYNGEE. As DNA, the CDR3 is TGTGCCAGCACCCTACGAGGGGGGGCGAACACTGAAGCTTTCTTT. It is translated as CASTLRGGANTEAFF.

This clone was detected only once. This rearrangement joins TRBV28 to TRBJ1-1; D is possibly TRBD1 (6 bases). Trimming removed 6 bases at V and 6 bases at J, with 17 bases between. Germline lookup yields CDR1 MDHEN and CDR2 SYDVKM. The CDR3 totals 14 residues. CDR3 protein: CASRPIQGFAEAFF. The CDR3 nucleotides read TGTGCCAGCAGACCTATACAGGGATTTGCTGAAGCTTTCTTT.

This clone appeared once. CDR3 in amino acids: CASSLAFDEQFF. The DNA of the CDR3 is TGCGCCAGCAGCTTGGCCTTCGATGAGCAGTTCTTC. V is TRBV5-1 and J is TRBJ2-1; D gene uncertain. CDR1 is SGHRS and CDR2 is YFSETQ in the germline V gene. V lost 0 bases and J 8 bases, leaving 6 bases between the germline ends. This CDR3 region has 12 residues.

J is TRBJ1-5 and V is TRBV9; 7 positions agree with TRBD1. This CDR3 spans 15 amino acids. Germline lookup yields CDR1 SGDLS and CDR2 YYNGEE. Germline trimming cut 2 bases from V and 0 bases from J; bases unmatched to any gene: 2. DNA for the CDR3: TGTGCCAGCAGCGTGACAGGGTCTAGCAATCAGCCCCAGCATTTT. It is translated as CASSVTGSSNQPQHF.